This TCR beta chain was retrieved from a study of neurological immune-mediated disorders. MiXCR, applied by TCRdb to the 5' RACE reads, yields one record per CDR3 protein. The sample contains about 59,000 distinct CDR3 sequences, 3.5% to 4.5% of which appear only once. CDR1 SGHKS and CDR2 YYEKEE come from the germline V gene (reference sequence). This CDR3 contains 15 residues. The junction had 6 bases not matched to a gene; V was cut back by 5 bases and J by 2 bases. This clonotype appeared many times. The sequenced sample consisted of PBMCs. V and J are TRBV5-5 and TRBJ2-7; 11 nucleotides align to TRBD2. The source of this sequence is a woman aged 45 to 65 with multiple sclerosis. CDR3 residues: CASSPGTSGTYEQYF. The CDR3 DNA is TGTGCCAGCAGTCCCGGGACTAGCGGCACCTACGAGCAGTACTTC. The full variable domain, in which reference TRBV5-5 and TRBJ2-7 provide the parts outside the CDR3, is DAGVTQSPTHLIKTRGQQVTLRCSPISGHKSVSWYQQVLGQGPQFIFQYYEKEERGRGNFPDRFSARQFPNYSSELNVNALLLGDSALYLCASSPGTSGTYEQYFGPGTRLTVT.